Below, one T cell receptor beta chain is given with its context. The entry originates in a study of T cells in Graves' hyperthyroidism and ophthalmopathy. After removal of 5 bases from V and 5 bases from J, the junction contained 7 bases not matched to a gene. This CDR3 spans 13 amino acids. Germline lookup yields CDR1 SQVTM and CDR2 ANQGSEA. Amplified TCR beta CDR3 regions came from RNA transcripts. A set of HTBI primers served as the primers for a first-round RT-PCR of the TCR CDR3. Using its own MiXCR run on the multiplex PCR reads, TCRdb lists one record per CDR3 protein. The data contain some 440,000 distinct CDR3 sequences, around 16% of them singletons. It was 8.5 to 10 ml of fresh peripheral blood that supplied the PBMCs.

The receptor comes from a woman under 30 with Graves' hyperthyroidism. Sequenced: blood. The V call is TRBV29-1, the J call TRBJ2-7, with 9 bases that match TRBD1. CDR3 DNA sequence: TGCAGCGTTCTGCCGGGACAGGGCGACGAGCAGTACTTC. This sequence encodes CSVLPGQGDEQYF.